This T cell receptor beta chain originates from a study of T cells in Graves' hyperthyroidism and ophthalmopathy. Study-wide points: Ophthalmopathy cases were set apart from stable hyperthyroidism by a 13 V-J model.

This clonotype was found many times. Its cognate antigen is unknown. V lost 1 base, J lost 0 bases, and 11 bases lay in between. The CDR3 length is 16 residues. Germline V gene data show CDR1 as SGHKS and CDR2 as YYEKEE (reference sequence). TCR beta CDR3 region amplification was performed from RNA transcripts. HTBI primers were used for first-round RT-PCR of the TCR CDR3. TCRdb re-called the multiplex PCR reads with MiXCR, one entry per CDR3 protein. The sample contains 300,000 to 450,000 distinct CDR3 sequences, around 14% of which appear only once. What was sequenced was blood. The J gene is TRBJ2-1, the V gene TRBV5-5; D perhaps matches TRBD2 (6 bases). The receptor's source is a young woman with Graves' hyperthyroidism. CDR3 protein: CASSLIPGSSYNEQFF. CDR3 sequence (DNA): TGTGCCAGCAGCTTGATACCCGGGAGCTCCTACAATGAGCAGTTCTTC.